These 4 T cell receptor beta chains were all obtained from the same sample, sequenced in a study of molecular identifiers for immune sequencing clone quantification. TCRdb passed the PCR reads through MiXCR, listing each CDR3 protein once. In the table there are more than 450,000 distinct CDR3 sequences, approximately 25% of which are singletons. Sequencing was performed on naive CD8+ T cells from blood, with Jurkat cell RNA spiked in. Sample subset: FACS-sorted CD8+CD4-CCR7+CD45RA+ naive T cells. The source is a human donor in good health. Some libraries in this study had Jurkat cell RNA spiked in.

The chain has TRBV6-1 and TRBJ2-7; D remains ambiguous. V was cut by 3 bases and J by 2 bases, with 14 bases left in between. Per germline, CDR1 MNHNS and CDR2 SASEGT. The CDR3 runs 15 residues. CDR3 residues: CASSEKEPVPYEQYF. The CDR3 bases are TGTGCCAGCAGTGAGAAAGAACCAGTTCCCTACGAGCAGTACTTC.

This clonotype was found many times. This chain links TRBV4-3 with TRBJ2-5; D may be TRBD1 (5 bases). The germline V gene has CDR1 LGHNA and CDR2 YSLEER. V lost 0 bases and J 5 bases, leaving 13 bases between the germline ends. This CDR3 has 15 residues. The CDR3 region has the DNA TGCGCCAGCAGCCAAGATCTGGGCAGGGTTGAGACCCAGTACTTC. This encodes CASSQDLGRVETQYF.

This clonotype occurred a few times. The V and J genes are TRBV5-6 and TRBJ2-7; D not certain. The CDR3 is made up of 14 amino acids. Germline V gives CDR1 SGHDT, CDR2 YYEEEE. V shed 0 bases and J shed 6 bases, with 13 bases lying between them. The CDR3 region is CASSLGVSPGEQYF. The CDR3 DNA reads as TGTGCCAGCAGCTTGGGGGTATCCCCGGGCGAGCAGTACTTC.

This clonotype was detected only once. With a much larger clone just one base away, this may be a read error. The rearrangement joins TRBV4-3 to TRBJ1-1; D remains unclear. CDR3 length: 13 residues. Trimming stripped 2 bases from V and 4 bases from J, with 8 bases between. CDR1 is LGHNA, CDR2 YSLEER, per germline. The CDR3 DNA is TGCGCCAGCAGCCAATGGAGAATCACTGAAGCTTTCTTT. The encoded protein is CASSQWRITEAFF.